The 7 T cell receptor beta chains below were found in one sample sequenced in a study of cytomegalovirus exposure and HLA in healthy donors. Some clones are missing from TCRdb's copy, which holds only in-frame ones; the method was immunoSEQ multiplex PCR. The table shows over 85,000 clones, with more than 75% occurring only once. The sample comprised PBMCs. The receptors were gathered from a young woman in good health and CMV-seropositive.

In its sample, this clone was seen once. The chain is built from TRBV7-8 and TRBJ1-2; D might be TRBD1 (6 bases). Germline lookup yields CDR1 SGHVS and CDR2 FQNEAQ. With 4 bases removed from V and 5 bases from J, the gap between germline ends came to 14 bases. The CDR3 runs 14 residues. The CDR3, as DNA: TGTGCCAGCAGCTCACAGGGAGTCGCATATGGCTACACCTTC. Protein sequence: CASSSQGVAYGYTF.

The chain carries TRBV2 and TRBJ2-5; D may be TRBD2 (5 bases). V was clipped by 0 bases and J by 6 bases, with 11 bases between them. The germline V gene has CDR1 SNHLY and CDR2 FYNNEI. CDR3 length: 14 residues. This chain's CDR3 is CASSEAGLIQTQYF. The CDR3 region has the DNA TGTGCCAGCAGTGAAGCCGGACTTATCCAGACCCAGTACTTC.

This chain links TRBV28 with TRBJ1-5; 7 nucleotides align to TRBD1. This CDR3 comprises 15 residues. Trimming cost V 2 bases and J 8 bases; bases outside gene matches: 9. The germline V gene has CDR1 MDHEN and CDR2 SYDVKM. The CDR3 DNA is TGTGCCAGCAGTTTAGAAGTGACAGGGCGGAAGCCCCAGCATTTT. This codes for CASSLEVTGRKPQHF.

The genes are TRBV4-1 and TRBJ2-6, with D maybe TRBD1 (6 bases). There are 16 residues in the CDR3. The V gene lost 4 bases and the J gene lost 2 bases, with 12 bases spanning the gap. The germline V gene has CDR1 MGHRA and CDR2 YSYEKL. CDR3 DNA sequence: TGCGCCAGCAGCCCAACAGGGCGGGCTGGGGCCAACGTCCTGACTTTC. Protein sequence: CASSPTGRAGANVLTF.

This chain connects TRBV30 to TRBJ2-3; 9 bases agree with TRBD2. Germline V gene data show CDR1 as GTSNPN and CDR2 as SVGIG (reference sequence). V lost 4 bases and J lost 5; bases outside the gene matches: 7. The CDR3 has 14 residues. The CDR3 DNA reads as TGTGCCTGGACTAGCGGGAAATGGGGAGATACGCAGTATTTT. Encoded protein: CAWTSGKWGDTQYF. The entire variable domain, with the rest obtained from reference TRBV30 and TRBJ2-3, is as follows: SQTIHQWPATLVQPVGSPLSLECTVEGTSNPNLYWYRQAAGRGLQLLFYSVGIGQISSEVPQNLSASRPQDRQFILSSKKLLLSDSGFYLCAWTSGKWGDTQYFGPGTRLTVL.

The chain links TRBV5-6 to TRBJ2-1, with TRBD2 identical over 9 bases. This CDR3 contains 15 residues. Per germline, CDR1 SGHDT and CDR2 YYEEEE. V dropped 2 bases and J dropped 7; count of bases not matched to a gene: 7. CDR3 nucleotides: TGTGCCAGCAGCTTCATCCTAGCGGGGCTTAATGAGCAGTTCTTC. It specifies CASSFILAGLNEQFF.

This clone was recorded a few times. CDR3 sequence (DNA): TGTGCCAGCGGGTCACAGGGGACTGGCTACACCTTC. Residues: CASGSQGTGYTF. The rearrangement joins TRBV25-1 to TRBJ1-2, with 7 bases that match TRBD1. Germline trimming cut 8 bases from V and 7 bases from J; bases unmatched to any gene: 7. The CDR3 length is 12 residues. Per germline, CDR1 MGHDK and CDR2 SYGVNS.